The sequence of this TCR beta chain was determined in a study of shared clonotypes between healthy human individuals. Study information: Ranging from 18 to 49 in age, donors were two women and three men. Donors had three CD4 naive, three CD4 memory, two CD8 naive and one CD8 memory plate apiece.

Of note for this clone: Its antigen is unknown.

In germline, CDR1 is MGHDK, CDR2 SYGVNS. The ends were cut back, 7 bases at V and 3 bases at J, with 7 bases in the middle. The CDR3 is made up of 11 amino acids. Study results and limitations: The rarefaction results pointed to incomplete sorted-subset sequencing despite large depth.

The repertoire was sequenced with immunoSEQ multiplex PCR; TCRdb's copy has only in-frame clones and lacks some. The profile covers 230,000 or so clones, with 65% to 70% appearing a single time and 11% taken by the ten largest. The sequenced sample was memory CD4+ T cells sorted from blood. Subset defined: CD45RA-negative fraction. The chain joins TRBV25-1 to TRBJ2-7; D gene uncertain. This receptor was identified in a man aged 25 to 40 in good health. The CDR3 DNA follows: TGTGCCAGCATTCGCGACTACGAGCAGTACTTC. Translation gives CASIRDYEQYF.